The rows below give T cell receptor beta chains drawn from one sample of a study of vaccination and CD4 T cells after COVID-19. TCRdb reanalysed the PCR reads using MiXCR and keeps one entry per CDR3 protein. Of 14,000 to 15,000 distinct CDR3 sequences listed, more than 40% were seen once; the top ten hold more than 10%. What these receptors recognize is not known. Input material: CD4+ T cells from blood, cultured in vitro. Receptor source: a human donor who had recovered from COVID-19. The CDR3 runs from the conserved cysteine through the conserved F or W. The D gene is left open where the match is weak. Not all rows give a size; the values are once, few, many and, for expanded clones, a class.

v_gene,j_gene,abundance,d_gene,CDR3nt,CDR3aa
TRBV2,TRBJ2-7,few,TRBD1,TGTGCCAGCAGACGGACAGGGGGGCTCTCCTACGAGCAGTACTTC,CASRRTGGLSYEQYF
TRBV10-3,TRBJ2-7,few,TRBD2,TGTGCCATCAGTGAGTCAGGGACTAGCGGACTTTTGGAGCAGTACTTC,CAISESGTSGLLEQYF
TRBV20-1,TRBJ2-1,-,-,TGCAGTGCTAGCGCACCGGGACTGAGTAATGAGCAGTTCTTC,CSASAPGLSNEQFF
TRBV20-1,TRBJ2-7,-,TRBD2,TGCAGTGCTTACCATACTAGCGGGATTCCCTACGAGCAGTACTTC,CSAYHTSGIPYEQYF
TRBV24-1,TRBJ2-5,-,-,TGTGCCACCAGTGATTTAGTGGGCGGAGTCCACCAAGAGACCCAGTACTTC,CATSDLVGGVHQETQYF
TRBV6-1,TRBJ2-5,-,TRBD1,TGTGCCAGCAGCCCAATCCGGACAGGGGGCAATCACCAAGAGACCCAGTACTTC,CASSPIRTGGNHQETQYF
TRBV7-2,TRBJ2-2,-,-,TGTGCCAGCAGCTCCGACCGAATCGCGAACACCGGGGAGCTGTTTTTT,CASSSDRIANTGELFF
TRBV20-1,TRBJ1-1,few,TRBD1,TGCAGTGCAAAGACAGGGGGCACTGAAGCTTTCTTT,CSAKTGGTEAFF
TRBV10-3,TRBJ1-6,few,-,TGTGCCACCCACGGGACCGAGTCGTCATCCCTCCACTTT,CATHGTESSSLHF
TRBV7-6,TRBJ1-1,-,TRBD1,TGTGCCAGCAGCTTACACAGGGGGGGGAACACTGAAGCTTTCTTT,CASSLHRGGNTEAFF
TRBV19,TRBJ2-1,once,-,TGTGCCAGTAGTATAGCGGGGTACTCCATTGTTGTAGGAAACAATGAGCAGTTCTTC,CASSIAGYSIVVGNNEQFF
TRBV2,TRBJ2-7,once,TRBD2,TGTGCCAGCTCCAAGGTAGCGGGAGAGGTCGAGCAGTACTTC,CASSKVAGEVEQYF
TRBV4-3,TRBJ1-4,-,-,TGCGCCAGCAGCCAAGGTCTCGAGTATGAAAAACTGTTTTTT,CASSQGLEYEKLFF
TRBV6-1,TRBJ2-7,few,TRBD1,TGTGCCAGCAGGGTCCGGGACAGGGGAAAGGACTACGAGCAGTACTTC,CASRVRDRGKDYEQYF
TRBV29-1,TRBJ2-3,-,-,TGCAGCGTTCTCGGTATTGGTACAGATACGCAGTATTTT,CSVLGIGTDTQYF
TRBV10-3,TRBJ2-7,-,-,TGTGCCATCAGTGGGACGGCGAGGGGACTCTACGAGCAGTACTTC,CAISGTARGLYEQYF
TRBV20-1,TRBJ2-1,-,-,TGCAGTGCTAGCGCGACAGTTTACAATGAGCAGTTCTTC,CSASATVYNEQFF
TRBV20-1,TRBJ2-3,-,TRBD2,TGCAGTGCAGATAGGGGGATAGCGGGAGGTACAGATACGCAGTATTTT,CSADRGIAGGTDTQYF
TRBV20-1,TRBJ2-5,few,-,TGCAGTGCCACGAAGCTTGGGCAAGAGACCCAGTACTTC,CSATKLGQETQYF
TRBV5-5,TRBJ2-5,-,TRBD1,TGTGCCAGCAGCGTGGGAGACAGGGCCCGGCAATCTCACCCCGAATACCAAGAGACCCAGTACTTC,CASSVGDRARQSHPEYQETQYF
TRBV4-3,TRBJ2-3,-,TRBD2,TGCGCCAGCAGCCAAGGCCCCAGCGGGAGGGGAGGTCTAGATACGCAGTATTTT,CASSQGPSGRGGLDTQYF
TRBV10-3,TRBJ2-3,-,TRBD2,TGTGCCATCAGTGAGGGGCGGGAGGGCCCCGATACGCAGTATTTT,CAISEGREGPDTQYF
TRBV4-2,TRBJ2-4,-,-,TGTGCCAGCAGCCAACCGGGACCGTCCCGAGGCATTCAGTACTTC,CASSQPGPSRGIQYF
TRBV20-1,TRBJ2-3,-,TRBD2,TGCAGTGCAAGGGTAGCGGGACGGGCAGATACGCAGTATTTT,CSARVAGRADTQYF
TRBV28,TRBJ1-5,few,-,TGTGCCAGCAGTTTGATGATGGGAGACAATCAGCCCCAGCATTTT,CASSLMMGDNQPQHF